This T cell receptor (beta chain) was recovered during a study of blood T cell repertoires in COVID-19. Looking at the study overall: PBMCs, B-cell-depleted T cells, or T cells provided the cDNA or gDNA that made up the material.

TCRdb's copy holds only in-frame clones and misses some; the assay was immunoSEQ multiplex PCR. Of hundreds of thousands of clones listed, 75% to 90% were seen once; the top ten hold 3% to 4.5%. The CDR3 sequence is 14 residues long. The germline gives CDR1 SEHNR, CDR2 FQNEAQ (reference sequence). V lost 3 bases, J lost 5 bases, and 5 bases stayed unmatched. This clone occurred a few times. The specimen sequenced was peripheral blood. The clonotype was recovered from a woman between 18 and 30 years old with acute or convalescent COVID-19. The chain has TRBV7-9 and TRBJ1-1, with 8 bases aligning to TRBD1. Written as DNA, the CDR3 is TGTGCCAGCAGCTTGGCAGGGGGCTTTACTGAAGCTTTCTTT. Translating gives CASSLAGGFTEAFF.